Below, 27 T cell receptor beta chains from the same sample are listed, as sequenced in a study of shared clonotypes between healthy human individuals. Data came from immunoSEQ multiplex PCR; TCRdb stores just in-frame clones and leaves some out. Here the sample spans about 2.4 million clones, 80% to 95% being singletons. What was sequenced was naive CD4+ T cells from PBMCs. As to subset: CD45RA+ positively selected. Receptor source: a man aged 18 to 30 in good health. Some clones in this sample may be carry-over from other donors' samples.

The gene calls are TRBV5-4 and TRBJ2-1, with 10 nucleotides matching TRBD1. This CDR3 is 14 amino acids long. J gave up 4 bases and V 7 bases, and 5 bases lay outside the gene matches. CDR1 is SGHNT and CDR2 is YYREEE in the germline V gene (reference sequence). The CDR3 region has the DNA TGTGCCAGCCGGGGACAGGGGCGGTACAATGAGCAGTTCTTC. The encoded protein is CASRGQGRYNEQFF.

The chain recombines TRBV4-2 with TRBJ2-2; 8 nucleotides line up with TRBD1. Per germline, CDR1 LGHNA and CDR2 YNFKEQ. This CDR3 has 16 amino acids. V lost 3 bases to trimming and J lost 1 base; unmatched junction nucleotides: 4. Here the CDR3 DNA reads TGTGCCAGCAGCCAGAGACAGGGGAGGAACACCGGGGAGCTGTTTTTT. Encoded protein: CASSQRQGRNTGELFF.

The chain combines TRBV6-5 with TRBJ1-1, with D unresolved. The CDR3 is made up of 12 amino acids. The germline V gene has CDR1 MNHEY and CDR2 SVGAGI. V dropped 6 bases and J dropped 1 base, with 6 bases sitting between them. CDR3 amino acids: CASSHPNTEAFF. CDR3 DNA sequence: TGTGCCAGCAGCCACCCGAACACTGAAGCTTTCTTT.

The chain couples TRBV5-6 to TRBJ1-5; D might be TRBD1 (5 bases). Germline CDR1 reads SGHDT; CDR2 reads YYEEEE. Deletions cut 4 bases from V and 1 base from J, with 12 bases between. The CDR3 contains 15 residues. The CDR3 DNA reads TGTGCCAGCAGCGCGGGGCCCTGGAGCAATCAGCCCCAGCATTTT. Its translation is CASSAGPWSNQPQHF.

This clone showed up just once. The rearrangement uses TRBV5-1 and TRBJ1-1; 7 bases agree with TRBD1. The CDR3 length is 13 residues. CDR1 is SGHRS and CDR2 is YFSETQ in the germline V gene. V trimming: 2 bases; J trimming: 6 bases; junction bases outside the gene matches: 4. This chain's CDR3 is CASSLSGGPEAFF. In nucleotides, the CDR3 is TGCGCCAGCAGCTTATCAGGGGGGCCTGAAGCTTTCTTT.

The chain joins TRBV10-3 to TRBJ2-3; TRBD1 is a possible D gene (5 bases). The CDR3 consists of 16 residues. The germline CDR1 and CDR2 sequences are ENHRY and SYGVKD. Trimming took 1 base from V and 1 from J, leaving 12 bases between them. The CDR3 sequence: CAISEFKVQGTDTQYF. In nucleotides, the CDR3 is TGTGCCATCAGTGAGTTCAAAGTACAGGGCACAGATACGCAGTATTTT.

The J gene is TRBJ2-7, the V gene TRBV6-1, with D perhaps TRBD2 (6 bases). V was trimmed by 6 bases and J by 1 base, leaving 13 bases between them. Germline CDR1 is MNHNS and CDR2 is SASEGT. The CDR3 length is 14 residues. The CDR3 DNA reads TGTGCCAGCAGGTCAGCGGGCGGTTCCTACGAGCAGTACTTC. Encoded protein: CASRSAGGSYEQYF.

The chain links TRBV28 to TRBJ1-5, with D hard to call. The CDR3 consists of 16 residues. The V and J ends lost 3 bases and 0 bases respectively, with 12 bases between them. The V gene's germline CDR1 is MDHEN and CDR2 SYDVKM. The CDR3 protein is CASSLTATYSNQPQHF. CDR3 bases: TGTGCCAGCAGTTTGACGGCGACGTATAGCAATCAGCCCCAGCATTTT.

This chain links TRBV10-3 with TRBJ2-7; D might be TRBD1 or TRBD2, each matching 6 bases. Trimming left V 3 bases short and J 5 bases short, with 20 bases between. CDR3 length: 16 residues. Germline lookup yields CDR1 ENHRY and CDR2 SYGVKD. CDR3 protein: CAISDLGGHPRDEQYF. The CDR3 nucleotides are TGTGCCATCAGTGATTTGGGGGGCCACCCTAGGGACGAGCAGTACTTC.

V is TRBV5-1 and J is TRBJ1-1; 7 bases match TRBD1. V was clipped by 5 bases and J by 3 bases; unmatched bases: 13. The length of the CDR3 is 16 residues. CDR1 and CDR2 from the germline V gene are SGHRS and YFSETQ. The CDR3 region has the DNA TGCGCCAGCAGTTCTGGACAGGCCCCTGGATACACTGAAGCTTTCTTT. Amino acids: CASSSGQAPGYTEAFF.

A word on this clone: This sample includes further DNA sequences coding for the same CDR3. The chain uses TRBV5-1 and TRBJ2-7; D may match TRBD1 or TRBD2 (5 bases each). CDR1 and CDR2 (germline): SGHRS, YFSETQ. CDR3 length: 14 amino acids. Deletions cut 2 bases from V and 2 bases from J, with 11 bases between. The CDR3 is CASSLGTETYEQYF. DNA of the CDR3: TGCGCCAGCAGCTTAGGGACGGAAACCTACGAGCAGTACTTC. Full variable domain (rest looked up from reference TRBV5-1 and TRBJ2-7): KAGVTQTPRYLIKTRGQQVTLSCSPISGHRSVSWYQQTPGQGLQFLFEYFSETQRNKGNFPGRFSGRQFSNSRSEMNVSTLELGDSALYLCASSLGTETYEQYFGPGTRLTVT.

The V gene is TRBV7-2, the J gene TRBJ1-6, with 12 bases fitting TRBD1. Germline CDR1 SGHTA, CDR2 FQGNSA. J gave up 8 bases and V 5 bases, and 13 bases lay outside the gene matches. The CDR3 consists of 18 residues. This chain's CDR3 is CASSTGTGGDFRHSPLHF. The CDR3 region has the DNA TGTGCCAGCAGCACCGGGACAGGGGGCGATTTCCGTCATTCACCCCTCCACTTT.

Turning to this clone: The same CDR3 also results from other DNA sequences found in this sample. The chain joins TRBV5-6 to TRBJ2-1; TRBD2 matches 8 bases. The V gene end was trimmed by 0 bases and the J gene end by 2 bases; junction bases not matched to a gene: 1. Germline values: CDR1 SGHDT, CDR2 YYEEEE. The CDR3 loop spans 15 amino acids. The CDR3 DNA reads as TGTGCCAGCAGCTTGGGCGGGAGGACCTACAATGAGCAGTTCTTC. Translation gives CASSLGGRTYNEQFF. The complete variable domain, with remaining parts taken from reference TRBV5-6 and TRBJ2-1, reads DAGVTQSPTHLIKTRGQQVTLRCSPKSGHDTVSWYQQALGQGPQFIFQYYEEEERQRGNFPDRFSGHQFPNYSSELNVNALLLGDSALYLCASSLGGRTYNEQFFGPGTRLTVL.

The chain is built from TRBV30 and TRBJ1-2; no definite D call. V gave up 5 bases and J gave up 12 bases, with 28 bases separating them. The germline CDR1 and CDR2 sequences are GTSNPN and SVGIG (reference sequence). The CDR3 has 15 amino acids. In DNA, the CDR3 is TGTGCCTGGTTTCGAGCCCTAGGATTGGCGCCGACAAACACCTTC. It yields the protein CAWFRALGLAPTNTF.

V is TRBV30 and J is TRBJ2-5; 8 bases match TRBD1. This CDR3 has 14 residues. Germline CDR1 GTSNPN, CDR2 SVGIG (reference sequence). V dropped 1 base and J dropped 12; count of bases not matched to a gene: 13. CDR3 amino acids: CAWSARTGTGAKYF. The CDR3 bases are TGTGCCTGGAGTGCCCGGACAGGGACGGGCGCCAAGTACTTC.

Concerning this clone itself: This sample includes further DNA sequences coding for the same CDR3. The chain carries TRBV18 and TRBJ2-7; perhaps TRBD1 as D (5 bases). This CDR3 has 12 amino acids. V lost 4 bases and J lost 4, with 8 bases in between. From germline, CDR1 is KGHSH and CDR2 LQKENI. The CDR3 region has the DNA TGTGCCAGCTCACAAGGGGCTTACGAGCAGTACTTC. Its protein product is CASSQGAYEQYF.

The V and J genes are TRBV7-3 and TRBJ2-5; D not resolved. Germline V gene data show CDR1 as SGHTA and CDR2 as FQGTGA. The length of the CDR3 is 12 residues. Trimming cost V 5 bases and J 5 bases, with 9 bases left between them. CDR3: CASSLKGETQYF. CDR3 nucleotides: TGTGCCAGCAGCCTGAAAGGGGAGACCCAGTACTTC. Drawing the rest from reference TRBV7-3 and TRBJ2-5, the complete variable domain is GAGVSQTPSNKVTEKGKYVELRCDPISGHTALYWYRQSLGQGPEFLIYFQGTGAADDSGLPNDRFFAVRPEGSVSTLKIQRTERGDSAVYLCASSLKGETQYFGPGTRLLVL.

This clone occurred once. The chain has TRBV28 and TRBJ2-1, with a tentative D call TRBD2 (6 bases). V gave up 4 bases and J gave up 4 bases, with 17 bases separating them. The CDR3 runs to 16 residues. Looked up from germline, CDR1 is MDHEN and CDR2 is SYDVKM. The CDR3 DNA is TGTGCCAGCAGTTCCCCGGGAGCGCGTACTTACAATGAGCAGTTCTTC. This gives the protein CASSSPGARTYNEQFF.

In DNA form, the CDR3 reads TGTGCCAGCAGTATGACAGGGGAATTTTTGGGCTATGGCTACACCTTC. It codes for CASSMTGEFLGYGYTF. The chain joins TRBV28 to TRBJ1-2, with 8 bases that match TRBD1. The germline V gene has CDR1 MDHEN and CDR2 SYDVKM. Trimming took 5 bases from V and 4 from J; bases not matched to a gene: 12. This CDR3 is 16 amino acids long.

The chain recombines TRBV19 with TRBJ1-1; no clear D gene. Germline V gene lookup returns CDR1 LNHDA and CDR2 SQIVND (reference sequence). Trimming took 5 bases from V and 1 from J, leaving 11 bases between them. There are 14 residues in the CDR3. CDR3 nucleotides: TGTGCCAGTAGTCCCAAGACAACGAACACTGAAGCTTTCTTT. It encodes CASSPKTTNTEAFF.

V usage is TRBV19 and J usage is TRBJ2-1, with 11 bases lining up with TRBD2. CDR1 LNHDA and CDR2 SQIVND come from the germline V gene (reference sequence). The CDR3 extends over 18 amino acids. The V segment lost 5 bases and the J segment 4 bases; nucleotides outside the gene matches: 13. The CDR3 bases are TGTGCCAGTAGTCGTTGGACTAGCGGGCTCCCCTTATACAATGAGCAGTTCTTC. Residues: CASSRWTSGLPLYNEQFF.

This clone was detected only a few times. The V gene is TRBV30, the J gene TRBJ1-1; D not certain. This CDR3 region has 17 residues. Looked up from germline, CDR1 is GTSNPN and CDR2 is SVGIG (reference sequence). V shed 3 bases and J shed 10 bases, with 30 bases lying between them. CDR3 residues: CAWSVTRPTVLKRGAFF. CDR3 sequence (DNA): TGTGCCTGGAGCGTTACCAGGCCGACCGTCCTTAAACGGGGAGCTTTCTTT.

The J gene is TRBJ2-1, the V gene TRBV4-1, with D maybe TRBD2 (6 bases). CDR3 length: 17 residues. Germline V gene sequence: CDR1 MGHRA, CDR2 YSYEKL. Trimming stripped 4 bases from V and 0 bases from J, with 16 bases between. As DNA, the CDR3 is TGCGCCAGCAGCCCAAAAGCGGGCGGGAACTCCTACAATGAGCAGTTCTTC. Protein sequence: CASSPKAGGNSYNEQFF.

The CDR3: CASSLRSQGGTGELFF. The DNA of the CDR3 is TGTGCCAGCAGCTTAAGGTCGCAGGGTGGCACCGGGGAGCTGTTTTTT. The rearrangement uses TRBV7-9 and TRBJ2-2, with a possible D match to TRBD1 (5 bases). Per germline, CDR1 SEHNR and CDR2 FQNEAQ (reference sequence). This CDR3 region has 16 residues. V lost 2 bases and J lost 4, with 14 bases in between. Complete variable domain (other parts from reference TRBV7-9 and TRBJ2-2): DTGVSQNPRHKITKRGQNVTFRCDPISEHNRLYWYRQTLGQGPEFLTYFQNEAQLEKSRLLSDRFSAERPKGSFSTLEIQRTEQGDSAMYLCASSLRSQGGTGELFFGEGSRLTVL.

Comment on this clone: The identical CDR3 is also encoded by other nucleotide sequences in the sample. The V gene is TRBV19, the J gene TRBJ1-5; TRBD1 aligns across 10 bases. V lost 8 bases, J lost 5 bases, and 3 bases stayed unmatched. CDR1 LNHDA and CDR2 SQIVND come from the germline V gene (reference sequence). CDR3 length: 13 amino acids. CDR3 coding DNA: TGTGCCAGTCGCGGACAGGGGGATCAGCCCCAGCATTTT. As protein: CASRGQGDQPQHF.

This clone was recorded once. V usage is TRBV7-9 and J usage is TRBJ2-1, with 11 bases matching TRBD2. CDR1 is SEHNR and CDR2 is FQNEAQ in the germline V gene (reference sequence). V dropped 5 bases and J dropped 0; count of bases not matched to a gene: 12. The CDR3 has 19 amino acids. The CDR3: CASSLTSGNYPSSYNEQFF. For the CDR3, the DNA is TGTGCCAGCAGCCTGACTAGCGGGAATTACCCTAGCTCCTACAATGAGCAGTTCTTC.

V and J are TRBV5-1 and TRBJ2-5; D might be TRBD2 (6 bases). The CDR3 contains 15 residues. In germline, CDR1 is SGHRS, CDR2 YFSETQ. V was trimmed by 5 bases and J by 4 bases, leaving 18 bases between them. CDR3 nucleotides: TGCGCCAGCAGGCCGAGCGGGTCCTCAAGAGAGACCCAGTACTTC. It translates to CASRPSGSSRETQYF.